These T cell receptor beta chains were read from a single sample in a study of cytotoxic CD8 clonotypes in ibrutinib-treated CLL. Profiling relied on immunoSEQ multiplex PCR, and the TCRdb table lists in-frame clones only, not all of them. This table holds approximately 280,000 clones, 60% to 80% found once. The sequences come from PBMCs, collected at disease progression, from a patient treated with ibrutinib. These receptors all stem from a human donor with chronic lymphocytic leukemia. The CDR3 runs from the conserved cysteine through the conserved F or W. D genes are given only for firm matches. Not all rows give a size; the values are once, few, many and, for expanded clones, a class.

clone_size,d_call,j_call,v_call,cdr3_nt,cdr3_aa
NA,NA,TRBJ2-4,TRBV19,TGTGCCAGTAGTATAAGGGGCAGGACCAAAAACATTCAGTACTTC,CASSIRGRTKNIQYF
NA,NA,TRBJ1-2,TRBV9,TGTGCCAGCAGCGAGGGGAATGGGGGCTACACCTTC,CASSEGNGGYTF
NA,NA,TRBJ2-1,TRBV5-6,TGTGCCAGCAGCTCATATTGGCACTCCTACAATGAGCAGTTCTTC,CASSSYWHSYNEQFF
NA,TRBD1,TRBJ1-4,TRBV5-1,TGCGCCAGCAGCTTGAGGTCCACAGGGGTTGGTGAAAAACTGTTTTTT,CASSLRSTGVGEKLFF
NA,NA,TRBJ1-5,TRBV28,TGTGCCAGCAGTCCGGCGGGAATTCAGCCCCAGCATTTT,CASSPAGIQPQHF
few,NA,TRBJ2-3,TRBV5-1,TGCGCCAGCAGCTTGGCGGGACTCGGAACAGATACGCAGTATTTT,CASSLAGLGTDTQYF
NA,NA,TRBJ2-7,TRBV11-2,TGTGCCAGCAGCTTAGCCAGGCAGGGGATCTACGAGCAGTACTTC,CASSLARQGIYEQYF
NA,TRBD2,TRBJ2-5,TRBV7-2,TGTGCCAGCAGCTTAGGGTATAGCGGGCTCGAGACCCAGTACTTC,CASSLGYSGLETQYF
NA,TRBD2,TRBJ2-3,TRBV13,TGTGCCAGCAGCTCGAGACTAGCGGGCTACACAGATACGCAGTATTTT,CASSSRLAGYTDTQYF
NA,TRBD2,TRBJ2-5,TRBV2,TGTGCCAGCAGCCTGGCCGAGATACGGGGGGGACAAGAGACCCAGTACTTC,CASSLAEIRGGQETQYF
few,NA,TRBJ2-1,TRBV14,TGTGCCAGCAGCCAAGTCAGAGGGTACAATGAGCAGTTCTTC,CASSQVRGYNEQFF
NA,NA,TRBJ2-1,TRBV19,TGTGCCAGTAGTATAGCGGGCGGTGAGCAGTTCTTC,CASSIAGGEQFF
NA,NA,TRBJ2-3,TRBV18,TGTGCCAGCTCCCCGAGCACAGATACGCAGTATTTT,CASSPSTDTQYF
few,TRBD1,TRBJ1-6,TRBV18,TGTGCCAGCTCACCGCAGACAGGGGGCTCGTCACCCCTCCACTTT,CASSPQTGGSSPLHF
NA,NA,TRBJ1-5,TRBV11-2,TGTGCTCCTGCGAAGGGCTGGAATCAGCCCCAGCATTTT,CAPAKGWNQPQHF
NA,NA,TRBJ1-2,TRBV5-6,TGTGCCAGCAGCTTGACGGGGACGGAGTATGGCTACACCTTC,CASSLTGTEYGYTF
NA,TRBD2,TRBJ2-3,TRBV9,TGTGCCAGCAGCCCGCTTTGGGGGACTAGCGGGGGGGTTCGCACAGATACGCAGTATTTT,CASSPLWGTSGGVRTDTQYF
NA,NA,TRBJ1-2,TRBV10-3,TGTGCCATCCTAGAGTTTATACAGGGCGGATTCTATGGCTACACCTTC,CAILEFIQGGFYGYTF
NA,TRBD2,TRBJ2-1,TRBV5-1,TGCGCCAGCAGCTTGCCCGGACTAGCGTTAGTCAATGAGCAGTTCTTC,CASSLPGLALVNEQFF
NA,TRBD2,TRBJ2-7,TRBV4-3,TGCGCCAGCAGCCTCACGGCGGGGGTCTACGAGCAGTACTTC,CASSLTAGVYEQYF
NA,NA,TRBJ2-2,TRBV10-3,TGTGCCATCAGTGAGTGGCGGACGGACACCGGGGAGCTGTTTTTT,CAISEWRTDTGELFF
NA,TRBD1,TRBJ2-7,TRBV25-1,TGTGCCAGCAGGAGTACAGGGGGCCCTGGGGAGCAGTACTTC,CASRSTGGPGEQYF
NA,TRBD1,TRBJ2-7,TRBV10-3,TGTGCCATCAGTATACAGGGGACCACGGGTGGTGGGGAGCAGTACTTC,CAISIQGTTGGGEQYF
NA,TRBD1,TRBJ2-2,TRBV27,TGTGCCAGCAGTCCTCGACAGGGTGGGAACACCGGGGAGCTGTTTTTT,CASSPRQGGNTGELFF
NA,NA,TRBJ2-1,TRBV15,TGTGCCACCAGCAGAGACGATCAGGATGAGCAGTTCTTC,CATSRDDQDEQFF
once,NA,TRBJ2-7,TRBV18,TGTGCCAGCTCACCGGCTTTCCCCTACGAGCAGTACTTC,CASSPAFPYEQYF
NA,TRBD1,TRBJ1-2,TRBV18,TGTGCCAGCTCACCCGGACAGGGTTGGGACTATGGCTACACCTTC,CASSPGQGWDYGYTF
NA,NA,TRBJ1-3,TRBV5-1,TGCGCCAGCAGCGAGAACGCGGTAAGCGGAAACACCATATATTTT,CASSENAVSGNTIYF
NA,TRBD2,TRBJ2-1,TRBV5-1,TGCGCCAGCAGCCACGGTTTAGCGGGAGGGTTTTTCAATGAGCAGTTCTTC,CASSHGLAGGFFNEQFF
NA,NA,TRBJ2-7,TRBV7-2,TGTGCCAGCAGCTTAGAAAGCACCTACGAGCAGTACTTC,CASSLESTYEQYF
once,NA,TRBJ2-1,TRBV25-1,TGTGCCAGCAGTGACCCCCGCGGTGACCCTAGCTCCTACAATGAGCAGTTCTTC,CASSDPRGDPSSYNEQFF
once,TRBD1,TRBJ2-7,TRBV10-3,TGTGCCATCAGTGATAAGGGACAGGGGGACGAGCAGTACTTC,CAISDKGQGDEQYF
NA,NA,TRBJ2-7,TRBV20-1,TGCAGTGCTCGGGGTTTGTACGAGCAGTACTTC,CSARGLYEQYF
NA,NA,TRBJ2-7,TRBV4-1,TGCGCCAGCAGCCTGAGACAGGGCGGGAGCTCCTACGAGCAGTACTTC,CASSLRQGGSSYEQYF
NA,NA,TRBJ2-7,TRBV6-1,TGTGCCAGCAGTGAAGTAGGGTCCGAGCAGTACTTC,CASSEVGSEQYF
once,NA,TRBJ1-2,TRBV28,TGTGCCAGCTCCGAGGGGGTCTATGGCTACACCTTC,CASSEGVYGYTF
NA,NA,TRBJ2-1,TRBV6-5,TGTGCCAGCAGTTACGGACCCCCCTCCTACAATGAGCAGTTCTTC,CASSYGPPSYNEQFF
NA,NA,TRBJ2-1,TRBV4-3,TGCGCCAGCAGCCAAGATGGGGCAGGAACGACTGAGCAGTTCTTC,CASSQDGAGTTEQFF
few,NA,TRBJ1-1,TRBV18,TGTGCCAGCTCACCGGGACAGAACACTGAAGCTTTCTTT,CASSPGQNTEAFF
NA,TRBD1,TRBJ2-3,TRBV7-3,TGTGCCAGCAGCTTACTCAGGGGGCAAGATACGCAGTATTTT,CASSLLRGQDTQYF
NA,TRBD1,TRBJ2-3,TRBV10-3,TGTGCCAACTCACCCGGGACAGGCACAGATACGCAGTATTTT,CANSPGTGTDTQYF
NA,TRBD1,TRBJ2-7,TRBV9,TGTGCCAGCAGCGTAGCCCCCACGGGACAGACCTACGAGCAGTACTTC,CASSVAPTGQTYEQYF
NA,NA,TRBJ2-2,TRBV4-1,TGCGCCAGCAGCCAATTCCCACAGGGAAACGGGGAGCTGTTTTTT,CASSQFPQGNGELFF
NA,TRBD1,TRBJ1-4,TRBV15,TGTGCCACCAGCAGAGGGCGGACAGGGGATGAAAAACTGTTTTTT,CATSRGRTGDEKLFF
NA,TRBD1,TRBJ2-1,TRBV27,TGTGCCAGCAGTTCGGGACAGGGGAATGAGCAGTTCTTC,CASSSGQGNEQFF